These 29 T cell receptor beta chains originate from one sample sequenced in a study of regulatory dendritic cells for organ transplantation. Produced via immunoSEQ multiplex PCR; TCRdb's table is partial and in-frame only. Of 7,700 or so clones listed, 60% to 70% are singletons. CFSE-labeled sorted T cells met regulatory or mature dendritic cells for five to six days. Antigens for these TCRs are unknown. Sequencing was done on a sample of memory CD4+ T cells from blood cultured with dendritic cells. Stated subset: CD45RO+ memory T cells. The receptors were gathered from a human donor in good health.

This chain connects TRBV18 to TRBJ2-1; 14 nucleotides line up with TRBD2. Germline CDR1 reads KGHSH; CDR2 reads LQKENI. The CDR3 contains 17 residues. Unmatched junction bases numbered 7, after V lost 0 bases and J lost 9 bases. In DNA, the CDR3 is TGTGCCAGCTCACCACCCGGACTAGCGGGGGGCGTAAGTGAGCAGTTCTTC. Translated, it gives CASSPPGLAGGVSEQFF.

The rearrangement uses TRBV13 and TRBJ2-3, with a possible D match to TRBD1 (6 bases). With 1 base removed from V and 2 bases from J, the gap between germline ends came to 16 bases. CDR3 size: 17 residues. Germline values: CDR1 PRHDT, CDR2 FYEKMQ (reference sequence). Here the CDR3 DNA reads TGTGCCAGCAGCTTAGTAGGCTTACAGGGTCTCACAGATACGCAGTATTTT. This gives the protein CASSLVGLQGLTDTQYF.

This chain links TRBV15 with TRBJ2-1; TRBD1 agrees at 10 bases. V was clipped by 0 bases and J by 7 bases; unmatched bases: 6. This CDR3 has 16 amino acids. Germline assignment: CDR1 LNHNV and CDR2 YYDKDF (reference sequence). The DNA for the CDR3 is TGTGCCACCAGCAGAGATAGGAGACAGGGGGCTAATGAGCAGTTCTTC. Its protein product is CATSRDRRQGANEQFF.

The J gene is TRBJ1-2, the V gene TRBV2, with TRBD1 matching over 8 bases. Germline-derived CDR1 and CDR2 are SNHLY and FYNNEI. Losses at the gene ends were 8 bases for V and 4 bases for J; bases not matched to a gene: 9. The CDR3 spans 14 residues. The CDR3 DNA is TGTGCCAGCGCCCCTCGACAGGGGAGCTATGGCTACACCTTC. Residues: CASAPRQGSYGYTF.

In its sample, this clone is medium-sized. The genes are TRBV5-1 and TRBJ1-2, with 7 positions matching TRBD1. The junction had 3 bases not matched to a gene; V was cut back by 4 bases and J by 0 bases. CDR1 is SGHRS, CDR2 YFSETQ, per germline. This CDR3 has 14 residues. Here the CDR3 reads CASSPGQTNYGYTF. The CDR3 DNA sequence: TGCGCCAGCAGCCCGGGACAGACTAACTATGGCTACACCTTC.

The CDR3 sequence: CASSALADQETQYF. The DNA for the CDR3 is TGTGCCAGCAGTGCCTTAGCGGACCAAGAGACCCAGTACTTC. V is TRBV25-1 and J is TRBJ2-5, with D maybe TRBD2 (6 bases). CDR1 and CDR2 (germline): MGHDK, SYGVNS. V dropped 4 bases and J dropped 0 bases, with 9 bases sitting between them. The CDR3 runs to 14 residues.

Only one count was recorded for this clone. The chain recombines TRBV5-1 with TRBJ2-3; 12 bases align to TRBD2. Germline trimming cut 0 bases from V and 5 bases from J; bases unmatched to any gene: 4. The CDR3 is 16 residues long. Per the germline V gene, CDR1 is SGHRS and CDR2 is YFSETQ. The CDR3 is CASSLGASGGEDTQYF. The CDR3 bases are TGCGCCAGCAGCTTGGGGGCTAGCGGGGGGGAAGATACGCAGTATTTT.

This clone showed up just a few times. This chain joins TRBV4-2 and TRBJ1-6, with D perhaps matching TRBD1 (5 bases). The CDR3 runs to 13 residues. V shed 1 base and J shed 8 bases, with 6 bases lying between them. Germline CDR1 is LGHNA and CDR2 is YNFKEQ. The CDR3 loop reads CASSQVGDSPLHF. The CDR3, as DNA: TGTGCCAGCAGCCAAGTAGGGGATTCACCCCTCCACTTT.

The CDR3 DNA reads as TGTGCCAGCAGCTACGGACAGGGCGGCAATCAGCCCCAGCATTTT. Translation: CASSYGQGGNQPQHF. This chain joins TRBV7-2 and TRBJ1-5, with 8 bases matching TRBD1. The CDR3 length is 15 residues. CDR1 and CDR2 from the germline V gene are SGHTA and FQGNSA. V shed 4 bases, J shed 2 bases, and the junction held 4 bases outside the gene matches. The full variable domain, with the rest looked up from reference TRBV7-2 and TRBJ1-5, is GAGVSQSPSNKVTEKGKDVELRCDPISGHTALYWYRQSLGQGLEFLIYFQGNSAPDKSGLPSDRFSAERTGGSVSTLTIQRTQQEDSAVYLCASSYGQGGNQPQHFGDGTRLSIL.

The chain carries TRBV10-3 and TRBJ2-1; TRBD1 is a possible D gene (6 bases). V lost 2 bases and J lost 4, with 12 bases in between. The CDR3 has 15 amino acids. The germline V gene has CDR1 ENHRY and CDR2 SYGVKD. The CDR3 reads CAISERQEQYNEQFF. CDR3 bases: TGTGCCATCAGTGAGAGACAGGAGCAATACAATGAGCAGTTCTTC.

The chain has TRBV7-9 and TRBJ1-1, with unresolved D. The germline V gene encodes CDR1 SEHNR and CDR2 FQNEAQ (reference sequence). The CDR3 covers 15 residues. V was trimmed by 1 base and J by 8 bases, leaving 17 bases between them. The CDR3 region has the DNA TGTGCCAGCAGCTTAGGGGCACTCTTTCCTCCCGAAGCTTTCTTT. Encoded protein: CASSLGALFPPEAFF.

The rearrangement uses TRBV5-5 and TRBJ1-5, with D maybe TRBD1 (6 bases). Per germline, CDR1 SGHKS and CDR2 YYEKEE (reference sequence). This CDR3 has 16 amino acids. V lost 2 bases to trimming and J lost 5 bases, with 17 bases between them. CDR3: CASSLRGQDQYQPQHF. CDR3 bases: TGTGCCAGCAGCTTACGGGGACAAGACCAATATCAGCCCCAGCATTTT. The full variable domain, completed using reference TRBV5-5 and TRBJ1-5, is DAGVTQSPTHLIKTRGQQVTLRCSPISGHKSVSWYQQVLGQGPQFIFQYYEKEERGRGNFPDRFSARQFPNYSSELNVNALLLGDSALYLCASSLRGQDQYQPQHFGDGTRLSIL.

The chain employs TRBV4-2 and TRBJ1-5, with 8 bases that match TRBD1. The CDR3 spans 15 residues. Germline-derived CDR1 and CDR2 are LGHNA and YNFKEQ. V was clipped by 0 bases and J by 4 bases; unmatched bases: 2. The CDR3 here is CASSQEGQANQPQHF. The CDR3 bases are TGTGCCAGCAGCCAAGAGGGACAGGCTAATCAGCCCCAGCATTTT.

The chain combines TRBV7-9 with TRBJ2-3, with TRBD2 matching 10 bases. With V trimmed by 1 base and J by 1 base, 11 bases remained unmatched. The V gene's germline CDR1 is SEHNR and CDR2 FQNEAQ (reference sequence). The CDR3 is made up of 19 amino acids. CDR3 region: CASSLERTSGDWGTDTQYF. The DNA for the CDR3 is TGTGCCAGCAGCTTAGAACGAACTAGCGGGGATTGGGGCACAGATACGCAGTATTTT. The whole variable domain, filled in from reference TRBV7-9 and TRBJ2-3, reads DTGVSQNPRHKITKRGQNVTFRCDPISEHNRLYWYRQTLGQGPEFLTYFQNEAQLEKSRLLSDRFSAERPKGSFSTLEIQRTEQGDSAMYLCASSLERTSGDWGTDTQYFGPGTRLTVL.

The rearrangement joins TRBV6-5 to TRBJ2-2; TRBD2 agrees at 9 bases. This CDR3 spans 15 amino acids. The J segment lost 2 bases and the V segment lost 5 bases, leaving 3 bases of the junction unmatched. Germline V lookup: CDR1 MNHEY, CDR2 SVGAGI. CDR3 loop: CASSGGGANTGELFF. The CDR3 DNA reads TGTGCCAGCAGTGGCGGGGGGGCTAACACCGGGGAGCTGTTTTTT.

This clone has more than one count but fewer than ten. The rearrangement links TRBV5-6 to TRBJ1-5, with a possible D match to TRBD1 (6 bases). CDR3 length: 16 residues. Germline CDR1 reads SGHDT; CDR2 reads YYEEEE. With 4 bases removed from V and 2 bases from J, the gap between germline ends came to 16 bases. CDR3 sequence: CASSRMQGGGNQPQHF. Here the CDR3 DNA reads TGTGCCAGCAGCCGGATGCAAGGGGGTGGCAATCAGCCCCAGCATTTT.

V usage is TRBV7-8 and J usage is TRBJ2-1, with 8 positions matching TRBD2. This CDR3 is built from 16 residues. V shed 6 bases, J shed 4 bases, and the junction held 11 bases outside the gene matches. The V gene's germline CDR1 is SGHVS and CDR2 FQNEAQ. The CDR3: CASRVSGGTLYNEQFF. The CDR3 bases are TGTGCCAGCAGGGTGAGCGGGGGTACTCTGTACAATGAGCAGTTCTTC.

The rearrangement uses TRBV4-1 and TRBJ2-3; D is possibly TRBD1 (5 bases). The CDR3 contains 15 residues. V was clipped by 4 bases and J by 4 bases, with 15 bases between them. Germline V gene sequence: CDR1 MGHRA, CDR2 YSYEKL. CDR3 region: CASSLQGKSADTQYF. CDR3 nucleotide sequence: TGCGCCAGCAGCCTTCAGGGTAAGAGTGCAGATACGCAGTATTTT.

The chain combines TRBV5-1 with TRBJ1-2; 9 bases are shared with TRBD1. The germline gives CDR1 SGHRS, CDR2 YFSETQ. The CDR3 runs 17 residues. V shed 0 bases, J shed 0 bases, and the junction held 6 bases outside the gene matches. In DNA, the CDR3 is TGCGCCAGCAGCTTGGCGGGGACAGGGACCTCTAACTATGGCTACACCTTC. Translation: CASSLAGTGTSNYGYTF.

This clone appeared a few times. V is TRBV5-6 and J is TRBJ2-5; possible D gene TRBD2, 6 bases. Germline lookup yields CDR1 SGHDT and CDR2 YYEEEE. This CDR3 is built from 13 residues. CDR3 nucleotides: TGTGCGAGCGGGTCGGGTAGAGGAGAGACCCAGTACTTC. Protein: CASGSGRGETQYF.

The J gene is TRBJ2-1, the V gene TRBV6-6; a possible D gene is TRBD2 (6 bases). CDR1 MNHNY and CDR2 SVGAGI come from the germline V gene (reference sequence). V was pared by 6 bases and J by 6 bases, with 15 bases between. This CDR3 is built from 14 residues. CDR3 loop: CASRTGTGGNEQFF. The DNA for the CDR3 is TGTGCCAGCAGAACCGGGACCGGGGGCAATGAGCAGTTCTTC.

The CDR3 coding sequence is TGTGCCAGCAGCTTATCAGGACTAGCGGGGGGGCGGACCTACAATGAGCAGTTCTTC. Protein product: CASSLSGLAGGRTYNEQFF. The genes are TRBV11-1 and TRBJ2-1, with 15 bases lining up with TRBD2. With V trimmed by 2 bases and J by 2 bases, 7 bases remained unmatched. The CDR3 has 19 residues. The germline V gene has CDR1 SGHAT and CDR2 FQDESV (reference sequence).

The V gene is TRBV10-3, the J gene TRBJ1-1; tentative D call: TRBD1 (5 bases). The CDR3 has 15 residues. Germline lookup yields CDR1 ENHRY and CDR2 SYGVKD. V lost 0 bases and J lost 0, with 8 bases in between. CDR3 sequence: CAISESGLMNTEAFF. The CDR3 region has the DNA TGTGCCATCAGTGAGTCGGGACTGATGAACACTGAAGCTTTCTTT.

The chain employs TRBV5-4 and TRBJ1-6; D is uncertain. The CDR3 runs to 13 residues. The germline V gene encodes CDR1 SGHNT and CDR2 YYREEE (reference sequence). Trimming took off 2 bases at V and 11 bases at J, with 11 bases between the two ends. Here the CDR3 DNA reads TGTGCCAGCAGCTTAAGGCCCGAGGCACCCCTCCACTTT. Residues: CASSLRPEAPLHF.

The chain couples TRBV6-6 to TRBJ1-3; D call uncertain. CDR3 length equals 14 residues. V was pared by 4 bases and J by 0 bases, with 7 bases between. Germline CDR1 is MNHNY and CDR2 is SVGAGI (reference sequence). The CDR3 nucleotides read TGTGCCAGCAGTTCTCAGGACTCTGGAAACACCATATATTTT. Translating gives CASSSQDSGNTIYF.

The V and J genes are TRBV7-2 and TRBJ2-1; TRBD2 aligns across 11 bases. V dropped 5 bases and J dropped 6; count of bases not matched to a gene: 6. CDR3 length equals 15 residues. Germline V gene data show CDR1 as SGHTA and CDR2 as FQGNSA. The CDR3: CASSLYSGGANEQFF. The CDR3 DNA reads as TGTGCCAGCAGCCTCTATAGCGGGGGGGCCAATGAGCAGTTCTTC.

This chain joins TRBV4-1 and TRBJ2-3; TRBD1 aligns across 10 bases. The V and J ends lost 3 bases and 0 bases, in that order; junction bases with no gene match: 9. CDR3 size: 18 residues. Looked up from germline, CDR1 is MGHRA and CDR2 is YSYEKL. The CDR3 DNA reads as TGCGCCAGCAGCCAGCAAGCGGGACAGGGGAGTAGCACAGATACGCAGTATTTT. Protein product: CASSQQAGQGSSTDTQYF.

This clone was seen once. The same CDR3 is also encoded by other DNA sequences in this sample. This chain uses TRBV5-1 with TRBJ2-7; D is perhaps TRBD2 (5 bases). Germline lookup yields CDR1 SGHRS and CDR2 YFSETQ. The V end lost 0 bases, the J end lost 0 bases, and 10 bases lay between the germline ends. The length of the CDR3 is 15 residues. CDR3 residues: CASSLGGLSSYEQYF. The CDR3 nucleotides are TGCGCCAGCAGCTTGGGAGGGCTAAGCTCCTACGAGCAGTACTTC.

The chain links TRBV11-3 to TRBJ2-1, with 8 bases aligning to TRBD2. V trimming: 1 base; J trimming: 4 bases; junction bases outside the gene matches: 0. Germline V gene lookup returns CDR1 SGHNT and CDR2 YENEEA. This CDR3 contains 14 residues. CDR3 nucleotide sequence: TGTGCCAGCAGCTTAGCGGGGGGGTACAATGAGCAGTTCTTC. It translates to CASSLAGGYNEQFF. The full variable domain, rest sourced from reference TRBV11-3 and TRBJ2-1, is EAGVVQSPRYKIIEKKQPVAFWCNPISGHNTLYWYLQNLGQGPELLIRYENEEAVDDSQLPKDRFSAERLKGVDSTLKIQPAELGDSAVYLCASSLAGGYNEQFFGPGTRLTVL.